This T cell receptor (beta chain) was identified during a study of T-cell reconstitution after alpha-beta-depleted transplantation in children. Findings and caveats of the study: It was reported that alpha-beta T cells came from several hundred expanded graft clones (about two months after transplant). Newly produced T cells mostly accounted for T-cell counts and diversity one year post-transplant.

In its sample, this clonotype was seen many times. The antigen is undetermined. CDR3 length equals 21 residues. Germline V gives CDR1 LGHNA, CDR2 YNFKEQ. Trimming removed 3 bases from V and 0 bases from J; junction bases left unmatched: 19. Construction of the TCRbeta library involved unique molecular identifiers. TCRdb fed the PCR reads into MiXCR, producing one record per CDR3 protein. The table records hundreds of thousands of distinct CDR3 sequences, around a tenth of them present only once. The clonotype was recovered from a male patient between 2 and 15 years old who had a stem cell transplant for chronic granulomatous disease, so the T cells may come from the graft donor. The sample in question was peripheral blood, obtained 180 days after TCRalphabeta/CD19-depleted stem cell transplant. The chain couples TRBV4-2 to TRBJ2-1; 8 bases fit TRBD2. The CDR3 here is CASSQHLGGRIGGSSYNEQFF. CDR3 bases: TGTGCCAGCAGCCAGCATCTGGGCGGGAGGATTGGGGGCAGCTCCTACAATGAGCAGTTCTTC.